These T cell receptor beta chains were read from a single sample in a study of CD8 T cells in ankylosing spondylitis. TCRdb passed the 5' RACE reads through MiXCR, listing each CDR3 protein once. The top ten hold roughly 4% of the sample, which has under 250,000 distinct CDR3 sequences, 32% seen once. Sequencing was performed on blood, either unsorted or a sorted T cell fraction (not recorded which). The receptors here all came from a male donor with ankylosing spondylitis or in good health (not recorded which). Both conserved end residues are part of each CDR3. A D gene is named only where the DNA matches it firmly. Clone size is shown for a subset of rows, as once, few, many or a class of expanded clone.

D gene	V gene	J gene	clone size	CDR3 DNA	CDR3 protein
TRBD1	TRBV28	TRBJ1-5	-	TGTGCCAGCAGTCCCGGACAGGGCGGAAGGCAGCCCCAGCATTTT	CASSPGQGGRQPQHF
TRBD2	TRBV10-3	TRBJ2-7	few	TGTGCCATCAGTGAAGACGGGGGGTCCCGGGAGCAGTACTTC	CAISEDGGSREQYF
-	TRBV5-8	TRBJ2-7	-	TGTGCCAGCCGCTCCCACTACGAGCAGTACTTC	CASRSHYEQYF
-	TRBV6-5	TRBJ2-2	-	TGTGCCAGCAGATATAGGACCGGGGAGCTGTTTTTT	CASRYRTGELFF
-	TRBV12-3/TRBV12-4	TRBJ2-7	few	TGTGCCAGCAGTTTAGTAGGCAGCGACTACGAGCAGTACTTC	CASSLVGSDYEQYF
-	TRBV5-1	TRBJ1-2	-	TGCGCCAGCAGGTACCTACTGGAAACTAACTATGGCTACACCTTC	CASRYLLETNYGYTF
-	TRBV20-1	TRBJ1-4	-	TGCAGTGCTAGTACTCCGTCCGCTAATGAAAAACTGTTTTTT	CSASTPSANEKLFF
-	TRBV11-2	TRBJ2-1	-	TGTGCCAGCAGCTTAGATATCGGAAATGAGCAGTTCTTC	CASSLDIGNEQFF
-	TRBV10-3	TRBJ1-3	-	TGTGCCATCAGTGAAGGGGGTGCTGGAAACACCATATATTTT	CAISEGGAGNTIYF
-	TRBV20-1	TRBJ2-7	few	TGCAGTGCTAGTGCCGTCGAGCAGTACTTC	CSASAVEQYF
-	TRBV20-1	TRBJ2-7	-	TGCAGTGCTAGAGGGCCTGGACGCGCTGGCCACGAGCAGTACTTC	CSARGPGRAGHEQYF
TRBD2	TRBV20-1	TRBJ2-7	-	TGCAGTGCTAGGGGACTAGCGGGGATGTACGAGCAGTACTTC	CSARGLAGMYEQYF
-	TRBV12-3/TRBV12-4	TRBJ1-1	-	TGTGCCAGCAGTTTAGCGCCTACAACAGGGCAATTCTTT	CASSLAPTTGQFF
-	TRBV29-1	TRBJ2-5	-	TGCAGCGCAGAGAGGCCGGCGAGGGAGACCCAGTACTTC	CSAERPARETQYF
TRBD2	TRBV20-1	TRBJ2-3	-	TGCAGTGCCTACGGGGGGGCTACCACAGATACGCAGTATTTT	CSAYGGATTDTQYF
TRBD1	TRBV20-1	TRBJ1-1	few	TGCGGGGGGGGTATAGGGGGCGGAGACACTGAAGCTTTCTTT	CGGGIGGGDTEAFF
-	TRBV7-6	TRBJ1-5	-	TGTGCCAGCTTGGGGTATAGCAATCAGCCCCAGCATTTT	CASLGYSNQPQHF
-	TRBV7-2	TRBJ2-1	-	TGTGCCAGCAGCGCGGACTGGGTAGACAATGAGCAGTTCTTC	CASSADWVDNEQFF
-	TRBV5-5	TRBJ1-2	few	TGTGCCAGCAGCACCCCGACGGGTGGGGACCCCTTCAACTATGGCTACACCTTC	CASSTPTGGDPFNYGYTF
TRBD2	TRBV15	TRBJ2-7	few	TGTGCCACCACCCTCGGGAGGGAGAAGGACTACGAGCAGTACTTC	CATTLGREKDYEQYF
-	TRBV7-2	TRBJ2-7	-	TGTGCCAGCAGCGCGCCGACCGAAACCTACGAGCAGTACTTC	CASSAPTETYEQYF
-	TRBV20-1	TRBJ2-4	-	TGCAGTGCTAGAGGGGCGGGGGCTACCATGCTAGCCAAAAACATTCAGTACTTC	CSARGAGATMLAKNIQYF
TRBD1	TRBV5-5	TRBJ2-2	-	TGTGCCAGCAGCAACCGGGACAGGGCCGGGGAGCTGTTTTTT	CASSNRDRAGELFF
TRBD2	TRBV12-3/TRBV12-4	TRBJ2-7	-	TGTGCCAGCAGCCCCCGGGGGGGCTGGTACGAGCAGTACTTC	CASSPRGGWYEQYF
-	TRBV20-1	TRBJ1-2	few	TGCAGTGCTAGAGTGGCAGGGGTTTCTTATGGCTACACCTTC	CSARVAGVSYGYTF
-	TRBV6-7	TRBJ2-7	-	TGTGCCAGCAGTTACGAGCCAAAACCCTACGAGCAGTACTTC	CASSYEPKPYEQYF
TRBD1	TRBV4-1	TRBJ2-3	-	TGCGCCAGCAGCCAAGCAGGGACAGGGAGAGCAGATACGCAGTATTTT	CASSQAGTGRADTQYF
TRBD1	TRBV7-2	TRBJ2-2	-	TGTGCCAGCAGCTTAAGCAGGGGGCTCGGCGGGGAGCTGTTTTTT	CASSLSRGLGGELFF
-	TRBV10-3	TRBJ2-3	once	TGTGCCATCAGTGGAAGCCCCGCAGATACGCAGTATTTT	CAISGSPADTQYF
TRBD1	TRBV29-1	TRBJ2-7	few	TGCAGCGTTGAAGGCCCCGGGACAGATGTCGGCGAGCAGTACTTC	CSVEGPGTDVGEQYF
-	TRBV27	TRBJ2-2	-	TGTGCCACCAGGACGGCAGGGCTTACTACCGGGGAGCTGTTTTTT	CATRTAGLTTGELFF
-	TRBV12-3/TRBV12-4	TRBJ2-1	-	TGTGCCAGCAGGCAACAGGGATGGGTACATGAGCAGTTCTTC	CASRQQGWVHEQFF
TRBD1	TRBV5-1	TRBJ2-5	-	TGCGCCAGCAGCTCCGGACAGGGTGAAGAGACCCAGTACTTC	CASSSGQGEETQYF
-	TRBV10-2	TRBJ2-1	-	TGCGCCAGCAGTGAGTCTGCAGGGGTGAATGAGCAGTTCTTC	CASSESAGVNEQFF
TRBD1	TRBV20-1	TRBJ1-2	-	TGCAGTCCCTTCGCGCCACGGACAGGGGGCGGGGGCTACACCTTC	CSPFAPRTGGGGYTF
TRBD2	TRBV5-1	TRBJ2-5	-	TGCGCCAGCAGCTGGAGCGGGGGACCCCCGGAGACCCAGTACTTC	CASSWSGGPPETQYF
-	TRBV12-3/TRBV12-4	TRBJ2-1	-	TGTGCCAGCAGTCAACTAGTGAGTGAGCAGTTCTTC	CASSQLVSEQFF
-	TRBV6-1	TRBJ1-5	few	TGTGCCAGCAGTGAAGGACAGCCCAATCAGCCCCAGCATTTT	CASSEGQPNQPQHF
-	TRBV20-1	TRBJ1-5	few	TGCAGTGCTAGCGGGGATTATAGCAATCAGCCCCAGCATTTT	CSASGDYSNQPQHF
TRBD2	TRBV20-1	TRBJ2-5	few	TGCAGTGCTAGAGATTACCTAGCGGGGGCCCAAGAGACCCAGTACTTC	CSARDYLAGAQETQYF
TRBD1	TRBV30	TRBJ2-7	-	TGTGCCTGGAGCTCTTGGCGTGGGACAGGGATCTACGAGCAGTACTTC	CAWSSWRGTGIYEQYF
-	TRBV10-3	TRBJ2-5	few	TGTGCCATTCGAAAGGAGACCCAGTACTTC	CAIRKETQYF
-	TRBV20-1	TRBJ2-5	-	TGCAGTGCTCACCGACAAGAGACCCAGTACTTC	CSAHRQETQYF
TRBD2	TRBV12-3/TRBV12-4	TRBJ2-7	-	TGTGCCAGCAGTTTAGCGCTGGGACTAGGGAGTTACGAGCAGTACTTC	CASSLALGLGSYEQYF
-	TRBV10-3	TRBJ2-3	many	TGTGCCATCAGTGAGCCCCAAGGGATTTTGGCCACAGATACGCAGTATTTT	CAISEPQGILATDTQYF